The sequence of this T cell receptor (beta chain) was determined in a study of shared clonotypes between healthy human individuals (dated by TCRdb to about 2020). In the study overall: The cohort included three men and a couple of women between 18 and 49 years of age. Per donor, three plates each were used for CD4 naive and CD4 memory, two for CD8 naive, and one for CD8 memory. To estimate repertoire size and how much clonotype sharing occurs between individuals, the study deeply sequenced the blood TCR repertoires of roughly 5 healthy adults. To increase sequencing depth and limit assay-specific biases, TCR repertoire library preparation and sequencing were carried out by different laboratories using diverse techniques. Each donor's leukapheresis produced roughly between roughly 0.85 and 10 billion PBMCs.

Broad study findings and their caveats: Compared with non-shared clonotypes, the clonotypes found in all four sorted-subset donors had higher generation probabilities. Sampling was restricted to blood, and TCR repertoires in tissue are likely to differ from TCR repertoires in blood. When a handful of donors were compared, the shared fraction of clonotypes was 5% to 6.5% for naive CD4, about 4% for naive CD8, 2% to 2.5% for memory CD4, and about 0.36% for memory CD8. The genetic and exposure-history diversity represented was limited by the small number of donors. Pairwise subsampling led to the expectation that sequencing depth would affect the degree of clonotype sharing among donors. Even with the large sequencing depth, rarefaction of the sorted-subset datasets indicated that sequencing was incomplete. Naive subsets generally had larger estimated clonotype richness than memory subsets.

Regarding this clone: Its antigen has not been determined. Base qualities are not recorded, but no much larger clone differs from it by a single base.

The germline V gene provides CDR1 SNHLY and CDR2 FYNNEI. Counted from cysteine to phenylalanine, this CDR3 has 14 amino acids. The entry retains the CDR3 DNA only, 42 bases that are in frame from base 1. V was cut back by 0 bases and J by 6 bases, leaving a gap of 10 bases between them. The donors were healthy, HIV-negative adults who had no recently reported acute infections or vaccinations. All donors were Caucasian adults living in Nashville, Tennessee, USA. CD4+ T cells were enriched by magnetic negative selection; naive cells were then positively selected on CD45RA, and the negative fraction formed the memory subset. Blood was obtained by leukapheresis, after which PBMCs were separated by Ficoll-Histopaque density gradient centrifugation and cryopreserved in liquid nitrogen vapor phase. Analytical flow cytometry was used to check the purity and quantity of each magnetically sorted T cell population. Genomic DNA was isolated from every sorted fraction and measured by UV absorbance on a Nanodrop 2000c.

Using the deep immunoSEQ assay, TCR CDR3 regions were amplified from genomic DNA by multiplex PCR. Extracted genomic DNA from each cell subset was spread evenly across all wells of several immunoSEQ 96-well plates, with each plate serving as a replicate. Each replicate PCR for sorted subsets received around 200 ng genomic DNA, equal to tens of thousands of T cell genomes. The purified libraries were quantified using a Qubit 3.0 fluorometer, sized with a Bioanalyzer 2100, and then quantified again using the KAPA Library Quantification kit. Each immunoSEQ 96-well plate was sequenced on its own single-read 150-cycle Illumina NextSeq 550 flow cell. In the source study's methods: Because the immunoSEQ output held only junctional sequences and lacked quality scores, the filtering could not match the filtering applied to full-length reads. Sequences were annotated with PyIR, a Python wrapper for IgBLAST v1.9, using IMGT germline references to assign V/J genes and CDR3. Reads with weak V/J assignments (E-value above 1e-6), missing CDR3, stop codons, out-of-frame junctions, or ambiguous translated residues were removed. V3J clonotypes were defined by identical inferred V gene, J gene, and CDR3 amino acid sequence. The percentage overlap between two repertoires was calculated by dividing the number of shared unique clonotypes by the size of the smaller repertoire. Richness of each repertoire was evaluated using RTK rarefaction, the Chao1 estimator, and Recon v2.1 estimates of unobserved clonotypes. For all TCRbeta clonotypes obtained by the gDNA method from a few donors, generation probabilities were computed with OLGA. Held by TCRdb, this immuneACCESS table contains in-frame sequences only and omits some clones. Under half of the omission traces to an unresolved V gene where checked; the cause of the rest is unknown. That table gives V, J and clone size, and the DNA gave D and trimming. This sample is represented by some 1,600,000 clones; 95% to 99% of them were singletons. The top ten clonotypes cover about 0.42% of the sample.

The sequenced material came from naive CD4+ T cells sorted from blood. Read against the paper, the sample's cell subset or site label means: CD45RA+ positively selected. The rearranged chain carries TRBV2 and TRBJ2-3, with no reliable assignment of the D segment. This receptor was taken from a man aged 30 to 39 in good health. The nucleotide sequence is TGTGCCAGCAGTGAAGCCATCACCCTCGATACGCAGTATTTT. Its translation reads: CASSEAITLDTQYF.